This T cell receptor (beta chain) stems from a study of CD8+ T cells in alopecia areata (dated by TCRdb to the late 2010s). Some background on the complete study: Treated patients were enrolled in an open-label pilot trial of oral tofacitinib at 5 to 10 mg twice daily for moderate-to-severe alopecia areata. Scalp clonality was compared among normal scalp (n=4), patchy alopecia areata scalp (n=8), and alopecia totalis/universalis scalp (n=8). The study used high-throughput TCRbeta sequencing to examine T cell clonal expansion in alopecia areata, in both the C3H/HeJ mouse model and human patients. In humans, TCRbeta sequencing was performed on scalp tissue and on sorted CD4+ and CD8+ peripheral blood T cells from healthy controls and from patients with patchy or totalis/universalis alopecia areata. In treated patients, disease severity was measured using the SALT score, which gives the percentage of scalp surface area affected. TCRbeta CDR3 regions were amplified by immunoSEQ multiplex PCR with 35 Vbeta forward and 13 Jbeta reverse primers. Tofacitinib-treated patients had biopsies at baseline and at 4 and 24 weeks of treatment, with a later scalp biopsy in several patients. RNA was obtained with the PAXgene miRNA kit for fixed scalp, the miRNeasy kit for PBMCs, and the RNeasy kit for mouse skin. Tofacitinib was given for 6 to 18 months, followed by 6 months of follow-up off drug to assess delayed response and recurrence.

Details on this clone: Which antigen it targets is not known. Base quality data are lacking; no much larger clone is found one base away.

Including cysteine and phenylalanine, the CDR3 has 13 amino acids. The retained sequence is limited to the CDR3, 39 bases, with the frame set at the first base. Cut back by 3 bases and 4 bases, the V and J ends lie 7 bases apart. As encoded in the germline V gene (reference sequence), CDR1 is GTSNPN while CDR2 is SVGIG. Library creation used the immunoSEQ multiplex PCR assay. To provide template for TCR sequencing, every sample had RNA extracted and reverse transcribed into cDNA. First-strand cDNA was synthesized using SuperScript III with a 2:1 mix of oligo-dT and random hexamers. Amplification bias was assessed with a synthetic immune receptor repertoire, and residual bias was removed computationally. In the paper's pipeline: Raw reads were preprocessed to remove errors, and CDR3 was defined according to IMGT conventions as the region from the conserved cysteine to phenylalanine. Clonality was computed as 1 minus the Shannon entropy, with the entropy normalized by log2 of the number of productive unique TCRs. Whether scalp clones were CD4 or CD8 was inferred by matching scalp TCRbeta sequences against CD4 and CD8 repertoires sorted from blood. This immuneACCESS table, as held by TCRdb, lists in-frame sequences with V and J called but not all clones. Of the missing ones, under half trace to an unresolved V gene in checked studies; the others have no known cause. V, J and clone size derive from that table, while D and trimming were established from the DNA sequence. This sample comprises roughly 110,000 clones, 56% of them detected only once. The ten largest clones add up to more than 3% of the sample.

The time point label, read with the paper, signifies: 24 weeks on oral tofacitinib. The treatment or condition label on this specimen signifies: oral pan-JAK inhibitor, 5-10 mg twice daily. Lesional scalp punch biopsies and peripheral blood were collected from alopecia areata patients. PBMCs were separated by density centrifugation and stained for CD3, CD4 and CD8, after which CD4+ and CD8+ T cells were sorted on a FACSAria. The paper's findings and limits, for the study overall: Tofacitinib significantly decreased scalp clonality and the number of expanded CD8+ clones among the top 100 scalp clones. The treated cohort was small, with a single nonresponder, so links between baseline CD8+ expansion and response need larger studies. Compared with normal scalp, lesional scalp, particularly in alopecia totalis/universalis, had higher clonality and more expanded CD8+ clones, which suggests antigenic drive. During tofacitinib treatment, many expanded lesional clones stuck around in both scalp and blood, and this persistence may partly explain why relapse happens after treatment is stopped. TCR sequences shared between patients were less clear than in mice, possibly partly because of HLA diversity in the patient population. Resident alphabeta T cells in normal human skin are also sequenced, complicating scalp TCR repertoire analysis, unlike mouse skin dominated by gammadelta T cells.

Recombination joined TRBV30 with TRBJ1-6, with the D gene uncertain. Sequencing used CD4+ T cells sorted from blood, obtained at week 24, from a patient treated with tofacitinib. This TCR derives from a human donor with alopecia areata. For the CDR3, the sequence is CAWREKYNSPLHF. Read as DNA, the sequence is TGTGCCTGGAGGGAGAAATATAATTCACCCCTCCACTTT. Outside the CDR3, residues come from the reference TRBV30 and TRBJ1-6 proteins, so the full variable domain is: SQTIHQWPATLVQPVGSPLSLECTVEGTSNPNLYWYRQAAGRGLQLLFYSVGIGQISSEVPQNLSASRPQDRQFILSSKKLLLSDSGFYLCAWREKYNSPLHFGNGTRLTVT.